Below, 20 T cell receptor beta chains from the same sample are listed, as sequenced in a study of vaccination effects on CD4 cells after COVID-19. Using immunoSEQ multiplex PCR, the repertoire was profiled, and TCRdb retains in-frame clones only, with some absent. The sample lists approximately 61,000 clones, 55% to 85% occurring once. Sequencing was preceded by expansion of antigen-specific CD4+ T cells with viral peptide pools in the ViraFEST assay. When 10 to 11 days of culture had elapsed, CD4+ T cells were isolated. Vaccination of participants consisted of two doses of either the BNT162b2 or mRNA-1273 vaccine. Antigens of these TCRs are unknown. The source was CD4+ T cells from PBMCs cultured with HCoV-229E spike peptides, collected after COVID-19 vaccination. The receptor source for this set is a human donor who received a COVID-19 vaccine.

The genes are TRBV20-1 and TRBJ2-4; tentative D call: TRBD2 (5 bases). Germline V gene lookup returns CDR1 DFQATT and CDR2 SNEGSKA (reference sequence). The germline V and J ends were trimmed by 3 bases and 8 bases, with 17 bases remaining between them. The CDR3 sequence is 14 residues long. CDR3 loop: CSASLSPGLDIQYF. Written as DNA, the CDR3 is TGCAGTGCTAGTTTGTCGCCGGGGTTGGACATTCAGTACTTC.

CDR3 in amino acids: CATTWGTSSYEQYV. CDR3 coding DNA: TGTGCCACCACCTGGGGGACGAGCTCCTACGAGCAGTACGTC. The V and J genes are TRBV6-4 and TRBJ2-7; tentatively, D is TRBD1 or TRBD2 (5 bases each). The CDR3 spans 14 residues. From germline, CDR1 is MRHNA and CDR2 SNTAGT. Trimming removed 10 bases from V and 0 bases from J, with 16 bases in between.

The genes are TRBV10-3 and TRBJ2-5; D is ambiguous. Deletions cut 0 bases from V and 2 bases from J, with 7 bases between. Germline values: CDR1 ENHRY, CDR2 SYGVKD. The CDR3 length is 14 residues. CDR3 nucleotides: TGTGCCATCAGTGAGTCTGCACAGCAAGAGACCCAGTACTTC. Translation: CAISESAQQETQYF.

The V call is TRBV23-1, the J call TRBJ2-5, with 10 bases aligning to TRBD1. TRBV23-1 is assigned to the ORF class and has an uncertain function. The CDR3 runs 15 residues. Trimming removed 0 bases from V and 5 bases from J; junction bases left unmatched: 3. The chain's CDR3 is CASSQSTGGDETQYF. CDR3 coding DNA: TGCGCCAGCAGTCAATCGACAGGGGGCGACGAGACCCAGTACTTC.

This chain joins TRBV6-5 and TRBJ1-1; D ambiguous. Germline V gene sequence: CDR1 MNHEY, CDR2 SVGAGI. The CDR3 contains 15 residues. V dropped 2 bases and J dropped 1 base, with 11 bases sitting between them. CDR3 sequence (DNA): TGTGCCAGCAGTTACCTCCAAGCCGGGAACACTGAAGCTTTCTTT. Translated: CASSYLQAGNTEAFF.

The chain employs TRBV18 and TRBJ1-1; D might be TRBD1 (6 bases). CDR1 is KGHSH and CDR2 is LQKENI in the germline V gene. Between the trimmed V and J ends, which lost 2 bases and 4 bases, there was a span of 14 bases. The length of the CDR3 is 15 residues. CDR3 nucleotides: TGTGCCAGCTCACCAAAATTAGGGGGTACCACTGAAGCTTTCTTT. It encodes CASSPKLGGTTEAFF.

The V and J genes are TRBV3-1 (or the pseudogene TRBV3-2) and TRBJ1-5; D unclear. The length of the CDR3 is 13 residues. V dropped 4 bases and J dropped 6 bases, with 10 bases sitting between them. Germline values: CDR1 LGHDT, CDR2 YNNKEL (reference sequence). The CDR3 spells CASSLLSSQPQHF. CDR3 coding DNA: TGTGCCAGCAGCCTCCTGAGTAGTCAGCCCCAGCATTTT.

The chain is built from TRBV18 and TRBJ2-2, with 8 bases aligning to TRBD2. Germline CDR1 is KGHSH and CDR2 is LQKENI. This CDR3 is built from 16 residues. Germline trimming cut 6 bases from V and 0 bases from J; bases unmatched to any gene: 6. For the CDR3, the DNA is TGTGCCAGCTCCAATTCACTAGCGGCGAACACCGGGGAGCTGTTTTTT. Its protein product is CASSNSLAANTGELFF. Looking up the rest from reference TRBV18 and TRBJ2-2 gives the full variable domain: NAGVMQNPRHLVRRRGQEARLRCSPMKGHSHVYWYRQLPEEGLKFMVYLQKENIIDESGMPKERFSAEFPKEGPSILRIQQVVRGDSAAYFCASSNSLAANTGELFFGEGSRLTVL.

This chain joins TRBV12-3 or TRBV12-4 and TRBJ1-1, with a tentative D call TRBD1 (5 bases). Trimming left V 5 bases short and J 3 bases short, with 7 bases between. This CDR3 contains 12 residues. CDR3: CASSEGYTEAFF. Written as DNA, the CDR3 is TGTGCCAGCAGTGAGGGGTACACTGAAGCTTTCTTT.

This chain joins TRBV28 and TRBJ1-2, with a weak D call TRBD1 (6 bases). Germline-derived CDR1 and CDR2 are MDHEN and SYDVKM. This CDR3 has 17 residues. The germline V and J ends were trimmed by 2 bases and 0 bases, with 16 bases remaining between them. DNA of the CDR3: TGTGCCAGCAGTTTAATTGGTCAGGGGACCGCTAACTATGGCTACACCTTC. This gives the protein CASSLIGQGTANYGYTF.

This clone came up a few times. The chain joins TRBV7-3 to TRBJ2-7, with 7 bases that match TRBD1. The V gene's germline CDR1 is SGHTA and CDR2 FQGTGA. V shed 3 bases, J shed 7 bases, and the junction held 15 bases outside the gene matches. The CDR3 covers 16 residues. CDR3 sequence (DNA): TGTGCCAGCAGCTTGATGACAGGGACCTGGGCGAAAGAGCAGTACGTC. Protein: CASSLMTGTWAKEQYV.

The rearrangement links TRBV25-1 to TRBJ2-2, with D tentatively TRBD1 or TRBD2 (5 bases each). The CDR3 has 14 amino acids. The V gene's germline CDR1 is MGHDK and CDR2 SYGVNS. V was pared by 4 bases and J by 6 bases, with 12 bases between. The CDR3 sequence is CASSGSGRAGELFF. In DNA form, the CDR3 reads TGTGCCAGCAGTGGGTCAGGGCGGGCCGGGGAGCTGTTTTTT.

The V and J genes are TRBV2 and TRBJ2-3; D is uncertain. The CDR3 is made up of 12 amino acids. Germline CDR1 reads SNHLY; CDR2 reads FYNNEI. Trimming cost V 7 bases and J 3 bases, with 8 bases left between them. The CDR3, as DNA: TGTGCCAGCAATACGAGGACAGATACGCAGTATTTT. Residues: CASNTRTDTQYF.

This clone has more than one count but fewer than ten. The chain joins TRBV27 to TRBJ2-2; 9 bases agree with TRBD1. CDR3 length: 15 residues. V gave up 3 bases and J gave up 4 bases; unmatched junction bases: 3. Germline-derived CDR1 and CDR2 are MNHEY and SMNVEV (reference sequence). In DNA form, the CDR3 reads TGTGCCAGCAGTTTGGGGACAGGGTTCACCGGGGAGCTGTTTTTT. Translating it yields CASSLGTGFTGELFF.

CDR3 sequence: CASSDRQGGEQYV. As DNA, the CDR3 is TGCGCCAGCAGTGACCGACAGGGTGGCGAGCAGTACGTC. V and J are TRBV10-1 and TRBJ2-7, with 7 bases matching TRBD1. After removal of 3 bases from V and 6 bases from J, the junction contained 5 bases not matched to a gene. CDR3 length: 13 amino acids. Germline CDR1 WNHNN, CDR2 SYGVQD (reference sequence).

The chain joins TRBV30 to TRBJ2-2; no clear D gene. CDR1 is GTSNPN, CDR2 SVGIG, per germline (reference sequence). This CDR3 comprises 14 residues. Trimming cost V 1 base and J 1 base, with 7 bases left between them. CDR3 DNA: TGTGCCTGGAGTGCTCCGCGGAACACCGGGGAGCTGTTTTTT. As protein: CAWSAPRNTGELFF.

The chain couples TRBV9 to TRBJ2-3; 10 positions match TRBD1. The germline gives CDR1 SGDLS, CDR2 YYNGEE. This CDR3 region has 16 residues. V dropped 4 bases and J dropped 4; count of bases not matched to a gene: 9. CDR3 coding DNA: TGTGCCAGCAGCCTTCGACAGGGGGCAGTGTCAGATACGCAGTATTTT. The encoded protein is CASSLRQGAVSDTQYF.

The rearrangement links TRBV5-5 to TRBJ2-5; D possibly corresponds to TRBD2 (5 bases). Per germline, CDR1 SGHKS and CDR2 YYEKEE (reference sequence). The CDR3 totals 13 residues. V lost 2 bases and J 2 bases, leaving 7 bases between the germline ends. The CDR3 spells CASSLPGQETQYF. The CDR3, as DNA: TGTGCCAGCAGCTTACCGGGGCAAGAGACCCAGTACTTC.

The chain carries TRBV6-5 and TRBJ1-1; no clear D. This CDR3 contains 14 residues. V dropped 5 bases and J dropped 3 bases, with 13 bases sitting between them. From germline, CDR1 is MNHEY and CDR2 SVGAGI. CDR3: CASSSRRWYTEAFF. The CDR3 DNA sequence: TGTGCCAGCAGTAGCCGACGTTGGTACACTGAAGCTTTCTTT.

This clone was observed a handful of times. The CDR3 protein is CASSPTGESSGNTIYF. The DNA for the CDR3 is TGTGCCAGCTCACCAACAGGGGAGAGCTCTGGAAACACCATATATTTT. V and J are TRBV18 and TRBJ1-3, with 7 bases lining up with TRBD1. Looked up from germline, CDR1 is KGHSH and CDR2 is LQKENI. Trimming at V came to 2 bases and at J to 0 bases, leaving 4 bases not matched to a gene. The CDR3 contains 16 residues.